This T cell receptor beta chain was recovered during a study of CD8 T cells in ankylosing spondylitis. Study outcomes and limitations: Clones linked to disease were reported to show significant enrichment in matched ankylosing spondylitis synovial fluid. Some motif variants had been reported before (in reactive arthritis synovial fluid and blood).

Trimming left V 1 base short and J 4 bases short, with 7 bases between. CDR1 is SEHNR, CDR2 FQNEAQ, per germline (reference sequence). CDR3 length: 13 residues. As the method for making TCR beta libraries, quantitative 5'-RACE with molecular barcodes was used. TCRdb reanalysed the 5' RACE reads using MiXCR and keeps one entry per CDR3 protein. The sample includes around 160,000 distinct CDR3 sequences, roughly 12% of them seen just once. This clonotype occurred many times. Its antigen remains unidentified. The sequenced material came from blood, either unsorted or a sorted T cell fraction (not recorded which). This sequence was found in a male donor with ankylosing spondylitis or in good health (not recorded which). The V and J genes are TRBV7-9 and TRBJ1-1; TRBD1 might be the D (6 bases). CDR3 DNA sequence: TGTGCCAGCAGCTTAGAGGGGGGCACTGAAGCTTTCTTT. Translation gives CASSLEGGTEAFF.